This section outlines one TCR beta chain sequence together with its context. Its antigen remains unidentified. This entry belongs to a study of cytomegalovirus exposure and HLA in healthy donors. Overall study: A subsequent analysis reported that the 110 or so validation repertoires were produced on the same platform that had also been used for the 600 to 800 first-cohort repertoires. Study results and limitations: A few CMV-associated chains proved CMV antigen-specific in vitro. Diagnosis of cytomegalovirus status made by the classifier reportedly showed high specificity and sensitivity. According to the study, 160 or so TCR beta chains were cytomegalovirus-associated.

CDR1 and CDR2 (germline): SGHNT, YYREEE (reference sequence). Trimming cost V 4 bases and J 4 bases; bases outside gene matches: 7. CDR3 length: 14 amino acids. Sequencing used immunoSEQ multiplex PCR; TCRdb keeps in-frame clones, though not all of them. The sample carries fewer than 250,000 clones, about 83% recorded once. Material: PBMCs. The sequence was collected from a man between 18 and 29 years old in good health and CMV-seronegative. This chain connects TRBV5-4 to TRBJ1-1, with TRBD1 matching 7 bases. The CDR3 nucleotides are TGTGCCAGCAGCAGGGACAGTATAGGCACTGAAGCTTTCTTT. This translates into CASSRDSIGTEAFF. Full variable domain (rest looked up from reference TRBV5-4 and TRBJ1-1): ETGVTQSPTHLIKTRGQQVTLRCSSQSGHNTVSWYQQALGQGPQFIFQYYREEENGRGNFPPRFSGLQFPNYSSELNVNALELDDSALYLCASSRDSIGTEAFFGQGTRLTVV.